This T cell receptor beta chain was captured in a study of CD8 T cells in Susac syndrome. Reverse transcription of roughly 0.5 to 1 ug RNA used random hexamers. It was immunoSEQ multiplex PCR that amplified TCR beta CDR3 across 54 Vbeta and 13 Jbeta. One entry per CDR3 protein, called by TCRdb with MiXCR from the immunoSEQ multiplex PCR reads. The sample shows 110,000 or so distinct CDR3 sequences, just under 95% of them seen only once. The study used treatment-naive patients who had stable or active relapsing-remitting disease as multiple sclerosis controls. The CDR3 extends over 17 amino acids. CDR1 and CDR2 from the germline V gene are LNHDA and SQIVND (reference sequence). With 5 bases clipped from V and 2 bases from J, the junction kept 12 bases outside the gene matches.

The chain is built from TRBV19 and TRBJ1-5, with 7 positions matching TRBD1. Source material: CD4+ T cells from PBMCs. This clonotype was sampled from a human donor with multiple sclerosis. CDR3 bases: TGTGCCAGTAGTTCTCCTTTTTACAGGGGAGGCAATCAGCCCCAGCATTTT. It translates to CASSSPFYRGGNQPQHF. Together with reference TRBV19 and TRBJ1-5, the CDR3 gives the full variable domain: DGGITQSPKYLFRKEGQNVTLSCEQNLNHDAMYWYRQDPGQGLRLIYYSQIVNDFQKGDIAEGYSVSREKKESFPLTVTSAQKNPTAFYLCASSSPFYRGGNQPQHFGDGTRLSIL.